This T cell receptor (beta chain) was obtained from a study of PD-L1 blockade in urothelial cancer. For the study at large: Patients had been given 0 to 3 earlier chemotherapy regimens. Samples came from 3 weeks, at the second dose, and 6 weeks into treatment. Blood samples had a median of 141,255 T cells, some 83,000 unique TCRs, and clonality 0.075 to 0.095.

Using immunoSEQ multiplex PCR, the repertoire was profiled, and TCRdb retains in-frame clones only, with some absent. In the table there are tens of thousands of clones, almost 90% of which are singletons. Time point: pretreatment peripheral blood. Deletions cut 0 bases from V and 7 bases from J, with 10 bases between. CDR1 MNHEY and CDR2 SVGAGI come from the germline V gene. The CDR3 totals 15 residues. Sequences were derived from PBMCs, sampled around atezolizumab (anti-PD-L1) treatment. The rearrangement joins TRBV6-5 to TRBJ1-6; TRBD1 might be the D (5 bases). This receptor was identified in a man aged 55 to 69 with urothelial cancer. The CDR3 reads CASSYSDSSNSPLHF. The CDR3 region has the DNA TGTGCCAGCAGTTACTCCGACAGCTCGAATTCACCCCTCCACTTT.